Presented here are 23 T cell receptor beta chains from one specimen sequenced in a study of cytomegalovirus exposure and HLA in healthy donors. The study ran its PCR with 60 Vbeta and 13 Jbeta primers. Profiled with immunoSEQ multiplex PCR; TCRdb holds only in-frame clones, not every one. The sample shows roughly 150,000 clones, 75% to 80% of them seen only once. Sequenced: PBMCs. All receptors derive from a man younger than 45 in good health and CMV-seronegative.

The chain combines TRBV27 with TRBJ2-7; tentative D call: TRBD1 (6 bases). Germline values: CDR1 MNHEY, CDR2 SMNVEV (reference sequence). The CDR3 totals 14 residues. Deletions cut 4 bases from V and 4 bases from J, with 14 bases between. The CDR3 loop is CASSSTGYRYEQYF. Here the CDR3 DNA reads TGTGCCAGCAGTTCTACAGGGTATAGATACGAGCAGTACTTC.

This clone was found a few times. The V and J genes are TRBV27 and TRBJ1-1; D unclear. CDR1 and CDR2 (germline): MNHEY, SMNVEV (reference sequence). V was clipped by 3 bases and J by 3 bases, with 26 bases between them. The CDR3 runs 19 residues. In DNA form, the CDR3 reads TGTGCCAGCAGTTTGACTAAACCGCGGCTAGGTGATGGGGACACTGAAGCTTTCTTT. The encoded protein is CASSLTKPRLGDGDTEAFF.

This chain uses TRBV6-5 with TRBJ1-5, with 7 bases matching TRBD1. In germline, CDR1 is MNHEY, CDR2 SVGAGI. The CDR3 covers 15 residues. The trim removed 0 bases at V and 9 bases at J, leaving 8 bases unmatched. CDR3 loop: CASSYSRQGQWPQHF. Here the CDR3 DNA reads TGTGCCAGCAGTTACTCCCGACAGGGTCAATGGCCCCAGCATTTT.

V gene TRBV6-6 combines with J gene TRBJ2-2; no definite D call. CDR1 MNHNY and CDR2 SVGAGI come from the germline V gene (reference sequence). With 6 bases removed from V and 6 bases from J, the gap between germline ends came to 8 bases. CDR3 length: 12 residues. CDR3 residues: CASRRLSGELFF. The CDR3 nucleotides read TGTGCCAGCAGGAGGTTGTCCGGGGAGCTGTTTTTT.

This chain connects TRBV6-5 to TRBJ1-2; tentatively, D is TRBD1 (5 bases). Germline CDR1 MNHEY, CDR2 SVGAGI. The CDR3 length is 13 residues. The V and J ends lost 5 bases and 5 bases respectively, with 12 bases between them. CDR3 bases: TGTGCCAGCAGTCAACGGGGGTATTATGGCTACACCTTC. Translation gives CASSQRGYYGYTF.

This clone was detected once. This rearrangement joins TRBV7-6 to TRBJ1-2, with unresolved D. This CDR3 region has 14 residues. V gave up 1 base and J gave up 5 bases, with 11 bases separating them. The germline CDR1 and CDR2 sequences are SGHVS and FNYEAQ. DNA for the CDR3: TGTGCCAGCAGCTTAGACGAGGCGGTGTATGGCTACACCTTC. Protein sequence: CASSLDEAVYGYTF.

The chain is built from TRBV2 and TRBJ2-7; 7 positions agree with TRBD1. Losses at the gene ends were 2 bases for V and 3 bases for J; bases not matched to a gene: 1. There are 13 residues in the CDR3. Germline V lookup: CDR1 SNHLY, CDR2 FYNNEI. CDR3 DNA: TGTGCCAGCAGTGAATACAGGGGCTACGAGCAGTACTTC. This gives the protein CASSEYRGYEQYF.

This rearrangement joins TRBV23-1 to TRBJ1-1; D not resolved. TRBV23-1 is known as an ORF, though its function is uncertain. Trimming cost V 0 bases and J 0 bases, with 11 bases left between them. CDR3 length: 16 amino acids. This CDR3 is CASSQSSPGVNTEAFF. CDR3 sequence (DNA): TGCGCCAGCAGTCAATCGAGTCCGGGAGTGAACACTGAAGCTTTCTTT.

CDR3 protein: CASSREQGYEQYF. In nucleotides, the CDR3 is TGTGCCAGCAGTCGAGAACAGGGCTACGAGCAGTACTTC. The genes are TRBV27 and TRBJ2-7; a weak D match, TRBD1 (6 bases). This CDR3 comprises 13 residues. Germline V gives CDR1 MNHEY, CDR2 SMNVEV (reference sequence). V shed 5 bases and J shed 3 bases, with 11 bases lying between them.

J is TRBJ2-1 and V is TRBV13; D ambiguous. Germline lookup yields CDR1 PRHDT and CDR2 FYEKMQ (reference sequence). The V and J ends lost 1 base and 9 bases respectively, with 16 bases between them. The CDR3 runs 15 residues. The CDR3 nucleotides are TGTGCCAGCAGCTTAGAGGTCACGCCGTCGGGTGAGCAGTTCTTC. Amino acid sequence: CASSLEVTPSGEQFF.

V is TRBV19 and J is TRBJ1-2; TRBD1 is a possible D gene (5 bases). This CDR3 contains 12 residues. V was shortened by 7 bases and J by 4 bases, with 10 bases between the two germline ends. Germline V gene sequence: CDR1 LNHDA, CDR2 SQIVND (reference sequence). The CDR3 DNA is TGTGCCAGTACGGACATCCGCTATGGCTACACCTTC. This gives the protein CASTDIRYGYTF.

This clone was observed a single time. The genes are TRBV10-1 and TRBJ2-5; 11 bases are a match to TRBD2. The CDR3 extends over 14 amino acids. J gave up 5 bases and V 5 bases, and 4 bases lay outside the gene matches. The germline gives CDR1 WNHNN, CDR2 SYGVQD (reference sequence). This CDR3 reads CASSKLAGVETQYF. The DNA of the CDR3 is TGCGCCAGCAGTAAACTAGCGGGAGTGGAGACCCAGTACTTC.

This clone appeared a single time. V and J are TRBV7-8 and TRBJ2-5; a possible D gene is TRBD1 (6 bases). Deletions cut 5 bases from V and 4 bases from J, with 17 bases between. Germline assignment: CDR1 SGHVS and CDR2 FQNEAQ. The CDR3 sequence is 15 residues long. The CDR3 nucleotides are TGTGCCAGCAGCGATACCGACACAGGGAGAGAGACCCAGTACTTC. This translates into CASSDTDTGRETQYF.

V and J are TRBV7-2 and TRBJ2-3, with D possibly TRBD1 on 5 matching bases. The CDR3 spans 13 residues. Per germline, CDR1 SGHTA and CDR2 FQGNSA. V was cut by 3 bases and J by 3 bases, with 7 bases left in between. CDR3 amino acids: CASSLKGTDTQYF. CDR3 coding DNA: TGTGCCAGCAGCTTGAAGGGGACAGATACGCAGTATTTT.

The CDR3 spells CASSKTGSATQYF. The CDR3 nucleotides are TGTGCCAGCAGCAAGACAGGGTCCGCGACCCAGTACTTC. This sequence joins TRBV6-5 and TRBJ2-5, with TRBD1 matching 7 bases. Germline loops: CDR1 MNHEY, CDR2 SVGAGI. The CDR3 has 13 residues. J was trimmed by 7 bases and V by 6 bases; bases with no gene match: 8.

The table lists this clone with a count of one. In DNA, the CDR3 is TGCAGTGCCAAGCTCGACTATGGCTACACCTTC. The encoded protein is CSAKLDYGYTF. This sequence joins TRBV20-1 and TRBJ1-2; D uncertain. Per the germline V gene, CDR1 is DFQATT and CDR2 is SNEGSKA (reference sequence). V was clipped by 6 bases and J by 3 bases, with 8 bases between them. This CDR3 is 11 amino acids long.

This clone turned up a few times. This chain joins TRBV5-1 and TRBJ2-3, with a tentative D call TRBD1 (6 bases). Between the trimmed V and J ends, which lost 4 bases and 2 bases, there was a span of 20 bases. Germline CDR1 reads SGHRS; CDR2 reads YFSETQ. The CDR3 totals 17 residues. DNA of the CDR3: TGCGCCAGCAGCGGGGGATTGACAGGACCCTTCACAGATACGCAGTATTTT. Its protein product is CASSGGLTGPFTDTQYF.

As to this clone: One junction end disagrees with the germline gene, perhaps due to a read error. This sequence joins TRBV7-7 and TRBJ2-5; 9 nucleotides agree with TRBD1. There are 14 residues in the CDR3. In germline, CDR1 is SSHAT, CDR2 FNYEAQ (reference sequence). The CDR3 DNA is TGTGCTAGCAGCCCCGGACAGGGGTATGAGACCCAGTACTTC. Its translation is CASSPGQGYETQYF.

This clone was seen only once. This chain joins TRBV5-1 and TRBJ1-1, with 8 bases lining up with TRBD1. J was trimmed by 5 bases and V by 0 bases; bases with no gene match: 6. Per the germline V gene, CDR1 is SGHRS and CDR2 is YFSETQ. CDR3 length: 15 residues. Here the CDR3 reads CASSLGGRGRTEAFF. For the CDR3, the DNA is TGCGCCAGCAGCTTGGGGGGCAGGGGGCGAACTGAAGCTTTCTTT.

The rearrangement links TRBV11-2 to TRBJ2-3, with D possibly matching TRBD1 (6 bases). The CDR3 loop spans 14 amino acids. Trimming removed 5 bases at V and 4 bases at J, with 13 bases between. Germline CDR1 is SGHAT and CDR2 is FQNNGV. CDR3 bases: TGTGCCAGCAGCGCAATACAGGGTTCAGATACGCAGTATTTT. Protein: CASSAIQGSDTQYF.

This clone showed up just a few times. The V call is TRBV28, the J call TRBJ1-5; 10 bases are a match to TRBD1. V lost 2 bases to trimming and J lost 9 bases; unmatched junction nucleotides: 16. The germline gives CDR1 MDHEN, CDR2 SYDVKM. The length of the CDR3 is 18 residues. In DNA form, the CDR3 reads TGTGCCAGCAGTTTAACGGTTCTAGGGACAGGGGCCTCCCGGCCCCAGCATTTT. Its translation is CASSLTVLGTGASRPQHF.

The chain carries TRBV7-9 and TRBJ2-7; D not resolved. This CDR3 is built from 14 residues. Germline loops: CDR1 SEHNR, CDR2 FQNEAQ (reference sequence). V was cut by 5 bases and J by 3 bases, with 14 bases left in between. The CDR3 is CASSHSRTFYEQYF. The CDR3 DNA reads as TGTGCCAGCAGCCATAGCCGTACCTTCTACGAGCAGTACTTC.

This rearrangement joins TRBV30 to TRBJ2-1, with 8 bases lining up with TRBD1. The CDR3 is made up of 14 amino acids. Looked up from germline, CDR1 is GTSNPN and CDR2 is SVGIG (reference sequence). V gave up 1 base and J gave up 6 bases; unmatched junction bases: 5. The CDR3 here is CAWSAETGANEQFF. DNA of the CDR3: TGTGCCTGGAGTGCCGAGACAGGGGCCAATGAGCAGTTCTTC.